This T cell receptor (beta chain) was captured in a study of CD8 T cells in cerebrospinal fluid in Alzheimer's disease. Its frequency marks this clonotype as medium-sized (0.01 to 0.1%). TCRdb re-called the 10x single-cell sequencing reads and gives one entry per CDR3 protein, without DNA. The sample yields hundreds of distinct CDR3 sequences, of which the top ten take up approximately 47%. This CDR3 has 13 amino acids. Germline values: CDR1 MDHEN, CDR2 SYDVKM. The sequence was obtained from a human donor in good health. Material: cerebrospinal fluid. V gene TRBV28 combines with J gene TRBJ1-2. This CDR3 reads CASSLTVFYGYTF.